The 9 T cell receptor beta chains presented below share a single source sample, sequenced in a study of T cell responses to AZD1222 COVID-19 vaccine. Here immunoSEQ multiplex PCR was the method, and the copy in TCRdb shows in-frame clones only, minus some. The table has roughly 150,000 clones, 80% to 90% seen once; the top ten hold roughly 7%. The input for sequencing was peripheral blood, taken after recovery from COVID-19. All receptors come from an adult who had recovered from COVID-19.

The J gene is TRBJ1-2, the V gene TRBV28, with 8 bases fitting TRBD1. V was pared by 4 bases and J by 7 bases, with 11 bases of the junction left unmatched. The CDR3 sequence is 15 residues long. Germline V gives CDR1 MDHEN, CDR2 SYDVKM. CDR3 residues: CASSSPGQETSGYTF. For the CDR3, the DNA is TGTGCCAGCAGTTCACCGGGACAGGAAACGAGTGGCTACACCTTC.

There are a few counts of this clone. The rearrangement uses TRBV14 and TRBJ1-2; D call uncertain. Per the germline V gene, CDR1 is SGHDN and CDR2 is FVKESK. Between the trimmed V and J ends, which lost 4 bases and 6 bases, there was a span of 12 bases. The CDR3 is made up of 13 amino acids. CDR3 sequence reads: CASSPSVSDGYTF. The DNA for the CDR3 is TGTGCCAGCAGCCCCTCTGTTTCGGATGGCTACACCTTC.

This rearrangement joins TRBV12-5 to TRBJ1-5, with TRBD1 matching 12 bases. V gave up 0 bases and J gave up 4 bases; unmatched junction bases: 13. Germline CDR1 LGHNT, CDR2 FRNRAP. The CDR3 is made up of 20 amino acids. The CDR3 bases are TGTGCTAGTGGTTTGGTAAAAGGAGGGACAGGGGGCCGAAGTAATCAGCCCCAGCATTTT. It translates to CASGLVKGGTGGRSNQPQHF.

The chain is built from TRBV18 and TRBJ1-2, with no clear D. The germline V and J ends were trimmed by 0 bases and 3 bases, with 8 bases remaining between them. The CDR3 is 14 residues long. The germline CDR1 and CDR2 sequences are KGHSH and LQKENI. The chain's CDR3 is CASSPPGGYYGYTF. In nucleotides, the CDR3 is TGTGCCAGCTCACCACCGGGCGGATACTATGGCTACACCTTC. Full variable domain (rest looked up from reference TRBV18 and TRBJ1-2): NAGVMQNPRHLVRRRGQEARLRCSPMKGHSHVYWYRQLPEEGLKFMVYLQKENIIDESGMPKERFSAEFPKEGPSILRIQQVVRGDSAAYFCASSPPGGYYGYTFGSGTRLTVV.

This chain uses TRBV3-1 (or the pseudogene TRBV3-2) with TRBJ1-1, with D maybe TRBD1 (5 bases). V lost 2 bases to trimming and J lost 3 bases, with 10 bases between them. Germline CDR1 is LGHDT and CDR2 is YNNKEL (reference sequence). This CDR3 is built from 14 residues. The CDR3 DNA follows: TGTGCCAGCAGCCAATTGGGGGGGTACACTGAAGCTTTCTTT. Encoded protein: CASSQLGGYTEAFF.

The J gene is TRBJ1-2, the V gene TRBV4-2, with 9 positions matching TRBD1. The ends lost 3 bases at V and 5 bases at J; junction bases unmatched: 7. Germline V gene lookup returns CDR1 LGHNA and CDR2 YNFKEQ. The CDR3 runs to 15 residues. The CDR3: CASSQATGGGYGYTF. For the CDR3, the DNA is TGTGCCAGCAGCCAGGCTACAGGGGGCGGGTATGGCTACACCTTC.

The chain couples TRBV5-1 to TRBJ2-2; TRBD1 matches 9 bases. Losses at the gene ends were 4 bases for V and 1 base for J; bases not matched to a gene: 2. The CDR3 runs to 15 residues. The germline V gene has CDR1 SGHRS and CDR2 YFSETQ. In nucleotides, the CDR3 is TGCGCCAGCAGCACAGGGGGCATGAACACCGGGGAGCTGTTTTTT. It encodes CASSTGGMNTGELFF.

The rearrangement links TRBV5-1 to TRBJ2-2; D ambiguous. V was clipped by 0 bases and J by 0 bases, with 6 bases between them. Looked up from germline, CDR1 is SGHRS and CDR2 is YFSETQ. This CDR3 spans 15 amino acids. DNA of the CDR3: TGCGCCAGCAGCTTGGGGACCACGAACACCGGGGAGCTGTTTTTT. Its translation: CASSLGTTNTGELFF.

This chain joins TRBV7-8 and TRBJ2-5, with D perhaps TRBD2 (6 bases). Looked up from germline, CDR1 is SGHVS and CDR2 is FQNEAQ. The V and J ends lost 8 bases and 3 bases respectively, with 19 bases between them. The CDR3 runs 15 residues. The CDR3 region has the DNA TGTGCCAGCTCCCCTTATGGCGGACTAAAAGAGACCCAGTACTTC. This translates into CASSPYGGLKETQYF.